What follows is one T cell receptor beta chain and its context. This clonotype was seen more than once but under ten times. What antigen it recognizes has not been identified. The input lacks base qualities; no much larger clone sits a single base away. The sample belongs to a study of T cell repertoires in cytomegalovirus infection (dated by TCRdb to about 2019). With regard to the full study: Recently identified HLA-C-restricted CMV epitopes, whose presentation resists viral immunomodulation, were targeted by peptide stimulations together with well-studied HLA-B-restricted epitopes. Donor HLA type was relevant to the analysis, because carriage of CMV infection together with the matching HLA type was indicated by public TCR beta signatures.

According to the study, the label for this sample's treatment or condition signals: in vitro stimulation with specific CMV peptide epitopes to enrich CMV-specific T cells. TCRdb names Illumina HiSeq 1500 as the instrument used. TCRdb redid the processing of the public reads, applying fastp at Q25 and MiXCR, and retained in-frame beta chains. Records with the same CDR3 protein are collapsed into one entry carrying the most frequent genes and DNA. In this sample the table shows about 700,000 distinct CDR3 sequences, roughly a third of which occur a single time. 15% to 20% of the sample rests with the top ten. The CDR3 numbers 17 residues from cysteine through phenylalanine. Only the CDR3 DNA is retained, 51 bases long and in frame from the first base. V is pruned by 5 bases and J by 8 bases, leaving 13 bases of the junction without a gene match. CDR1 SGHVS and CDR2 FQNEAQ are derived from the germline V gene.

Results and caveats for the whole study, not just this receptor: The ex vivo response was dominated by HLA-C-restricted CMV-specific TCR beta clonotypes, and the single most frequent clonotype in two of eight donors was supplied by these HLA-C-restricted clonotypes. Carriers of CMV infection plus the relevant HLA type were discriminated by the cumulative frequency of public TCR beta family members in the study cohort and in an independent roughly 400-donor cohort.

The specimen was cultured PBMCs, collected from culture after CMV antigen stimulation. The sequence joins TRBV7-8 to TRBJ2-3, and TRBD2 matches 13 of the central bases. This receptor was identified in a human donor in good health (CMV status not recorded). Some clones in this sample may be carry-over from other donors' samples. Read as DNA, the sequence is TGTGCCAGCAGCCCAGGACTAGCGGGAGCAAGAGCGGGTACGCAGTATTTT. It translates to CASSPGLAGARAGTQYF.